Listed below are T cell receptor beta chains from one sample, sequenced in a study of CXCR3-negative and CXCR3-positive naive CD8 T cells. TCRdb reprocessed the 5' RACE reads and stores each CDR3 protein as one record, lacking DNA. The sample's table shows roughly 86,000 distinct CDR3 sequences. Sequenced material: naive CXCR3- CD8+ T cells from blood. These receptors were obtained from a human donor in good health. Some clones in this sample may be carry-over from other donors' samples. CDR3s include the opening cysteine and the closing phenylalanine or tryptophan.

length | J | V | CDR3
13 | TRBJ1-2 | TRBV9 | CASSLGGDNGYTF
17 | TRBJ2-1 | TRBV27 | CASSFLAGGPSYNEQFF
17 | TRBJ2-7 | TRBV29-1 | CSVEGGQFGYNSYEQYF
15 | TRBJ2-7 | TRBV6-6 | CASSYSWGGGYEQYF
16 | TRBJ2-5 | TRBV29-1 | CSVEVLRQSLRETQYF
14 | TRBJ2-1 | TRBV21-1 | CASSHLLHAGGPVF
14 | TRBJ1-4 | TRBV29-1 | CSVARVSLNEKLFF
15 | TRBJ1-1 | TRBV29-1 | CSVPEDRGGNTEAFF
15 | TRBJ2-2 | TRBV5-6 | CASSVRQVDTGELFF
14 | TRBJ1-1 | TRBV6-2/TRBV6-3 | CASSYGYGTAEAFF
13 | TRBJ2-1 | TRBV29-1 | CSVEDRKDNEQFF
16 | TRBJ2-3 | TRBV28 | CASSLVGRAETDTQYF
15 | TRBJ1-2 | TRBV7-9 | CASSAGTGGDYGYTF
13 | TRBJ2-5 | TRBV7-7 | CASSLNSQETQYF
14 | TRBJ2-3 | TRBV2 | CASSEAPSTDTQYF
16 | TRBJ2-7 | TRBV3-1 | CASSQGRDRRGYEQYF
20 | TRBJ2-6 | TRBV3-1 | CASSGTFPVSVYSGANVLTF
15 | TRBJ2-7 | TRBV29-1 | CSVGGLDVGLDEQYF
16 | TRBJ2-2 | TRBV7-6 | CASSLDRAANTGELFF
14 | TRBJ1-2 | TRBV29-1 | CSGSGQDSNYGYTF
18 | TRBJ2-1 | TRBV11-2 | CASSLYLGGGSSYNEQFF
14 | TRBJ2-5 | TRBV28 | CASRLWGQEETQYF
15 | TRBJ2-7 | TRBV19 | CASRPEAGGSYEQYF
15 | TRBJ2-3 | TRBV13 | CASSLTAALTDTQYF
15 | TRBJ2-1 | TRBV5-5 | CASSADRGSYNEQFF
15 | TRBJ2-1 | TRBV29-1 | CSVDSAASAYNEQFF
14 | TRBJ2-3 | TRBV14 | CASSPGWGHDTQYF
15 | TRBJ2-1 | TRBV29-1 | CSVAIPETFNNEQFF
12 | TRBJ1-2 | TRBV7-9 | CASRTGNYGYTF
13 | TRBJ1-1 | TRBV7-9 | CASSLNAGTEAFF
13 | TRBJ2-7 | TRBV9 | CASSVDQGIEQYF
14 | TRBJ1-2 | TRBV4-2 | CASSLEAGADGYTF
13 | TRBJ1-4 | TRBV27 | CASGTGERVKLFF
13 | TRBJ2-5 | TRBV11-2 | CATETDYQETQYF
16 | TRBJ1-2 | TRBV10-3 | CAISQTGGERGYGYTF
18 | TRBJ1-2 | TRBV7-2 | CASSLDRASDINTYGYTF
14 | TRBJ2-1 | TRBV29-1 | CSVEVWEGHDEQFF
14 | TRBJ2-7 | TRBV29-1 | CSGQSGEVPYEQYF
17 | TRBJ2-1 | TRBV5-4 | CASSFVTGRARTNEQLF
14 | TRBJ2-5 | TRBV2 | CASKSGRARETQYF
13 | TRBJ2-7 | TRBV12-3/TRBV12-4 | CASSLAPTCEQYF
15 | TRBJ2-1 | TRBV7-9 | CASRSGQSSYNEQFF
16 | TRBJ1-5 | TRBV7-9 | CASSGGPGQGYGPQHF
15 | TRBJ2-7 | TRBV7-8 | CASSLLTGTAYEQYF
19 | TRBJ1-5 | TRBV20-1 | CSAGNRPQGFPYSNQPQHF
14 | TRBJ2-2 | TRBV24-1 | CATSDDRDTGELFF
14 | TRBJ2-7 | TRBV12-3/TRBV12-4 | CASSPGSGGYEQYF
12 | TRBJ2-7 | TRBV6-6 | CASSRQGYEQYF
17 | TRBJ2-5 | TRBV11-2 | CASSLAEVGLAKETQYF
13 | TRBJ2-2 | TRBV29-1 | CSVEESVTGELFF
18 | TRBJ2-1 | TRBV28 | CASSLWGERGGSYNEQFF
15 | TRBJ2-7 | TRBV20-1 | CSARDIQGQGYEQYF
21 | TRBJ2-2 | TRBV5-1 | CASAWGLLAGGEPANTGELFF
14 | TRBJ2-5 | TRBV9 | CASSLTGGQETQYF